The TCR beta chain described here comes from a study of blood T cell repertoires in COVID-19. Overall study context: PBMCs, B-cell-depleted T cells, or T cells were the source of the cDNA or gDNA that made up the material.

This CDR3 spans 14 amino acids. Germline CDR1 reads SGHAT; CDR2 reads FQNNGV. J gave up 8 bases and V 0 bases, and 5 bases lay outside the gene matches. Profiled with immunoSEQ multiplex PCR; TCRdb holds only in-frame clones, not every one. Altogether 35,000 to 50,000 clones are present, around 80% being singletons, with the ten largest covering around 6.1%. The clonotype comes from a woman older than 75 with acute or convalescent COVID-19. V is TRBV11-2 and J is TRBJ1-2; 8 nucleotides agree with TRBD1. Sequenced sample: peripheral blood. The CDR3 sequence: CASSLDQGAWGYTF. The CDR3 DNA sequence: TGTGCCAGCAGCTTAGATCAGGGGGCCTGGGGCTACACCTTC.